This record looks at one T cell receptor beta chain sequence and its context. Original methodology: Reference gene primer amplification yielded estimated nucleated cell counts. Sequenced by immunoSEQ multiplex PCR; TCRdb stores in-frame clones only, minus some. The V and J calls and clone size come from that table; D and trimming were worked out from the DNA. This sample has roughly 160,000 clones; 79% occur once, and the top ten carry more than 7%. These data are taken from a study of blood T cell repertoires in COVID-19. Germline V gene sequence: CDR1 SGHVS, CDR2 FNYEAQ. The CDR3 sequence is 14 residues long. Trimming stripped 5 bases from V and 2 bases from J, with 12 bases between.

The V call is TRBV7-6, the J call TRBJ2-5, with a weak D call TRBD1 (5 bases). Specimen: peripheral blood. This clonotype was sampled from a woman in her sixties with COVID-19, enrolled during active disease. Written as DNA, the CDR3 is TGTGCCAGCAGCCAGACAGTGGCACAAGAGACCCAGTACTTC. It encodes CASSQTVAQETQYF.